The present TCR beta chain was sequenced within a study of T cell responses to AZD1222 COVID-19 vaccine. Only in-frame clones appear in the TCRdb table, and some are missing; sequencing was by immunoSEQ multiplex PCR. The table includes 140,000 to 150,000 clones, about 94% detected once. From germline, CDR1 is MDHEN and CDR2 SYDVKM. The CDR3 totals 15 residues. The V segment lost 6 bases and the J segment 0 bases; nucleotides outside the gene matches: 6. The TCR originated in an adult in good health. This sequence joins TRBV28 and TRBJ2-7; 9 bases line up with TRBD2. Sample: peripheral blood, taken on day 0 of AZD1222 vaccination. CDR3 sequence (DNA): TGTGCCAGCAGCCGACTAGCGGAGACCTCCTACGAGCAGTACTTC. Translated, it gives CASSRLAETSYEQYF.